This T cell receptor beta chain was sequenced in a study of T cells in Graves' hyperthyroidism and ophthalmopathy. This clonotype was observed a handful of times. Its antigen remains unknown. RNA transcripts served as the template for amplifying TCR beta CDR3 regions. The TCR CDR3 was amplified in a first-round RT-PCR using the HTBI primer set. MiXCR was run by TCRdb on the multiplex PCR reads, yielding one entry per CDR3 protein. The sample has some 550,000 distinct CDR3 sequences; more than 20% are singletons. The CDR3 spans 15 residues. V gave up 7 bases and J gave up 2 bases, with 17 bases separating them. Germline CDR1 reads MNHNS; CDR2 reads SASEGT. Graves' hyperthyroidism qualified as stable when ophthalmopathy did not progress within 18 months. Fresh 10 ml peripheral blood yielded PBMCs. Study-wide results and limits: Model output signaled ophthalmopathy a median roughly six months ahead of onset. The blood repertoire included most of the expanded thyroid clonotypes above 0.001.

The chain couples TRBV6-1 to TRBJ1-2, with a tentative D call TRBD1 (5 bases). The sample was blood. This receptor was identified in a man younger than 35 with Graves' hyperthyroidism. For the CDR3, the DNA is TGTGCCAGCACCTCTCCGGGACGGTTGAACTATGGCTACACCTTC. This gives the protein CASTSPGRLNYGYTF.